These 14 T cell receptor beta chains came from one sample sequenced in a study of CD8 T cells in ankylosing spondylitis. General study results and limits: A TCR beta motif of about 8 highly homologous variants seemed to mark ankylosing spondylitis blood.

No antigen is known for these receptors. TCRdb fed the 5' RACE reads into MiXCR, producing one record per CDR3 protein. The table has over 450,000 distinct CDR3 sequences, roughly 13% seen once. The sequenced material came from blood, either unsorted or a sorted T cell fraction (not recorded which). The receptors shown here come from a male donor with ankylosing spondylitis.

This clonotype came up a few times. The rearrangement links TRBV20-1 to TRBJ2-1; 8 positions agree with TRBD2. The ends lost 3 bases at V and 8 bases at J; junction bases unmatched: 3. Germline-derived CDR1 and CDR2 are DFQATT and SNEGSKA (reference sequence). The CDR3 consists of 12 residues. CDR3 in amino acids: CSARTSVDEQFF. DNA for the CDR3: TGCAGTGCTAGGACTAGCGTCGATGAGCAGTTCTTC.

This clonotype was seen a few times. This chain connects TRBV29-1 to TRBJ1-5, with 7 bases identical to TRBD1. Germline-derived CDR1 and CDR2 are SQVTM and ANQGSEA. The CDR3 runs to 14 residues. With V trimmed by 5 bases and J by 4 bases, 8 bases remained unmatched. The CDR3 reads CSVTTGQPNQPQHF. The CDR3 DNA follows: TGCAGCGTTACAACGGGACAGCCAAATCAGCCCCAGCATTTT.

This clonotype was seen repeatedly, ten times or more. The chain couples TRBV29-1 to TRBJ2-1; TRBD2 aligns across 7 bases. The CDR3 spans 14 residues. The V gene end was trimmed by 3 bases and the J gene end by 5 bases; junction bases not matched to a gene: 7. Germline loops: CDR1 SQVTM, CDR2 ANQGSEA. The CDR3 DNA reads as TGCAGCGTTGACCTAGCGGAGAAAGACAATGAGCAGTTCTTC. Protein: CSVDLAEKDNEQFF.

The sample holds a few counts of this clonotype. The chain carries TRBV7-9 and TRBJ2-3; TRBD2 aligns across 9 bases. Germline V CDR1 and CDR2: SEHNR, FQNEAQ (reference sequence). The CDR3 sequence is 15 residues long. Trimming cost V 4 bases and J 2 bases; bases outside gene matches: 4. CDR3 bases: TGTGCCAGCAGCTCCTTAGCGGGAGCCACAGATACGCAGTATTTT. Protein sequence: CASSSLAGATDTQYF.

The J gene is TRBJ1-6, the V gene TRBV6-1, with D hard to call. Trimming removed 10 bases from V and 5 bases from J, with 12 bases in between. CDR3 length: 13 amino acids. Germline values: CDR1 MNHNS, CDR2 SASEGT. The CDR3 loop is CATSYGNNSPLHF. Here the CDR3 DNA reads TGTGCCACCTCGTACGGAAATAATTCACCCCTCCACTTT.

V gene TRBV7-2 combines with J gene TRBJ2-7; 8 nucleotides line up with TRBD2. V dropped 1 base and J dropped 1; count of bases not matched to a gene: 6. The CDR3 sequence is 16 residues long. Germline CDR1 and CDR2: SGHTA and FQGNSA. The CDR3 DNA is TGTGCCAGCAGCTTAGAGAGCGGGAGCCTTTCCTACGAGCAGTACTTC. It yields the protein CASSLESGSLSYEQYF.

This chain links TRBV2 with TRBJ2-1, with 10 bases lining up with TRBD2. CDR3 length: 15 residues. V was pared by 6 bases and J by 12 bases, with 14 bases of the junction left unmatched. Germline assignment: CDR1 SNHLY and CDR2 FYNNEI. CDR3 sequence: CASRLGTSVGTGQFF. For the CDR3, the DNA is TGTGCCAGCAGGCTAGGGACTAGCGTAGGAACTGGGCAGTTCTTC.

The V call is TRBV28, the J call TRBJ2-3, with 8 bases fitting TRBD1. The CDR3 loop spans 15 amino acids. Germline V CDR1 and CDR2: MDHEN, SYDVKM. Germline trimming cut 6 bases from V and 3 bases from J; bases unmatched to any gene: 8. CDR3 nucleotides: TGTGCCAGCAGGGTATTGGGACAGGAGACAGATACGCAGTATTTT. This codes for CASRVLGQETDTQYF.

Many counts were recorded for this clonotype. The V gene is TRBV5-1, the J gene TRBJ2-1; unclear D gene. Germline CDR1 SGHRS, CDR2 YFSETQ. V lost 0 bases to trimming and J lost 0 bases, with 7 bases between them. The CDR3 sequence is 15 residues long. This chain's CDR3 is CASSLDASSYNEQFF. DNA of the CDR3: TGCGCCAGCAGCTTGGATGCTAGCTCCTACAATGAGCAGTTCTTC.

The chain links TRBV2 to TRBJ2-1; D possibly corresponds to TRBD2 (6 bases). This CDR3 comprises 15 residues. The V gene lost 1 base and the J gene lost 9 bases, with 16 bases spanning the gap. The germline CDR1 and CDR2 sequences are SNHLY and FYNNEI. CDR3 sequence (DNA): TGTGCCAGCAGTGAAGGGGTTAGCGGAGGGTTTGAGCAGTTCTTC. Amino acid sequence: CASSEGVSGGFEQFF. Combining the CDR3 with reference TRBV2 and TRBJ2-1 gives the whole variable domain EPEVTQTPSHQVTQMGQEVILRCVPISNHLYFYWYRQILGQKVEFLVSFYNNEISEKSEIFDDQFSVERPDGSNFTLKIRSTKLEDSAMYFCASSEGVSGGFEQFFGPGTRLTVL.

This clonotype was seen a handful of times. The rearrangement links TRBV5-1 to TRBJ1-1, with D possibly being TRBD1 (5 bases). V was clipped by 3 bases and J by 6 bases, with 18 bases between them. The germline gives CDR1 SGHRS, CDR2 YFSETQ. CDR3 length equals 15 residues. CDR3 sequence reads: CASSWGGWGLSEAFF. The CDR3 DNA reads as TGCGCCAGCAGCTGGGGCGGGTGGGGCCTTTCTGAAGCTTTCTTT.

This clonotype has a count of ten or more. J is TRBJ2-1 and V is TRBV11-2, with a weak D call TRBD2 (6 bases). The V and J ends lost 5 bases and 6 bases respectively, with 14 bases between them. CDR1 and CDR2 from the germline V gene are SGHAT and FQNNGV. This CDR3 contains 14 residues. CDR3 coding DNA: TGTGCCAGCAGCAACACAAAGGGAGGCAATGAGCAGTTCTTC. Amino acids: CASSNTKGGNEQFF.

The chain couples TRBV13 to TRBJ1-6; unclear D gene. This CDR3 spans 15 amino acids. From germline, CDR1 is PRHDT and CDR2 FYEKMQ (reference sequence). Between the trimmed V and J ends, which lost 2 bases and 6 bases, there was a span of 11 bases. The CDR3 coding sequence is TGTGCCAGCAGCTTACGTGGCCGCACTAATTCACCCCTCCACTTT. Amino acid sequence: CASSLRGRTNSPLHF.

Only a few counts were recorded for this clonotype. The chain combines TRBV5-1 with TRBJ2-3, with a possible D match to TRBD1 (8 bases). The CDR3 consists of 16 residues. CDR1 and CDR2 from the germline V gene are SGHRS and YFSETQ. Trimming removed 5 bases from V and 0 bases from J, with 16 bases in between. As DNA, the CDR3 is TGCGCCAGCAGTCCCGGACAGGGAGGGAGCACAGATACGCAGTATTTT. This sequence encodes CASSPGQGGSTDTQYF.